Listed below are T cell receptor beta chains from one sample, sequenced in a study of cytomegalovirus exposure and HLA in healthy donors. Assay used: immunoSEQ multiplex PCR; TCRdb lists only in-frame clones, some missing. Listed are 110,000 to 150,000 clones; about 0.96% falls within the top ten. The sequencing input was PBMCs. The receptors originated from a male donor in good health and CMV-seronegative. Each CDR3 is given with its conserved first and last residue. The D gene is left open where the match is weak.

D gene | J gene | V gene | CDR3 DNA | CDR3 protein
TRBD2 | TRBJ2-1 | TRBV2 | TGTGCCAGCAGATCCGGGACTAGGAATGAGCAGTTCTTC | CASRSGTRNEQFF
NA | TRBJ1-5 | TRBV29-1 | TGCAGCGTTGTATCAGGTTCCTCCGAAAGCAATCAGCCCCAGCATTTT | CSVVSGSSESNQPQHF
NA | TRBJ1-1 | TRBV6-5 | TGTGCCAGCAGTGCCCTCGGGGTAGGGACTGAAGCTTTCTTT | CASSALGVGTEAFF
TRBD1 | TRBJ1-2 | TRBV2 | TGTGCCAGCAGCGACAGGGGGAAACCGGATGGCTACACCTTC | CASSDRGKPDGYTF
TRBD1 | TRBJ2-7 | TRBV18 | TGTGCCAGCTCAAAAACTCAGGGGACAGGGATAAAGGGTACTCCCTACGAGCAGTACTTC | CASSKTQGTGIKGTPYEQYF
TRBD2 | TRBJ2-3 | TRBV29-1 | TGCAGCGTTGAGACTAGCGGGAGGGGTAAGACCACGCAGTATTTT | CSVETSGRGKTTQYF
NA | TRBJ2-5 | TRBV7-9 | TGTGCCAGCGGTTCCGGGTATTTACAGTACTTC | CASGSGYLQYF
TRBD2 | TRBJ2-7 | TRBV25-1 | TGTGCCAGCAGTGCATCCGGGACTAGCGGGAGTCTGAACTTC | CASSASGTSGSLNF
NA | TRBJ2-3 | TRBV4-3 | TGCGCCAGCAGCCAAGACAGGGGCGGCGGCACAGATACGCAGTATTTT | CASSQDRGGGTDTQYF
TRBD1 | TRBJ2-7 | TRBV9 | TGTGCCAGCAGCGTAGCAGGACAGGGCTACGAGCAGTACTTC | CASSVAGQGYEQYF
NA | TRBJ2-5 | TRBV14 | TGTGCCAGCAGCCAAGCTAACCTCCGCCAAGAGACCCAGTACTTC | CASSQANLRQETQYF
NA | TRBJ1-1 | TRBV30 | TGTGCGCACGGGGATGGCGCTGAAGCTTTCTTT | CAHGDGAEAFF
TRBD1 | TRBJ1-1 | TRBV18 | TGTGCCAGCTCACCAAAACAGGGGGCTACCACTGAAGCTTTCTTT | CASSPKQGATTEAFF
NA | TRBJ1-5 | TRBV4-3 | TGCGCCAGCAGCCAAGATCGGAAAGCCGGGCAGCCCCAGCATTTT | CASSQDRKAGQPQHF
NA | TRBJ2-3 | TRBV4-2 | TGTGCCAGCAGCCAAGTCGGGGTCACAGATACGCAGTATTTT | CASSQVGVTDTQYF
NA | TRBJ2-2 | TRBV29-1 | TGCAGCGTGATAAGGGGTTGGTCCGGGGAGCTGTTTTTT | CSVIRGWSGELFF
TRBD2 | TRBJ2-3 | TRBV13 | TGTGCCAGCAGCTCCATAATTCGACTAGCGGGGGAGCACACAGATACGCAGTATTTT | CASSSIIRLAGEHTDTQYF
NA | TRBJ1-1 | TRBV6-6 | TGTGCCAGCACCAGGGAGAACACTGAAGCTTTCTTT | CASTRENTEAFF
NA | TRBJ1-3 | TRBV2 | TGTGCCAGCAGCATACAGGGTACTGGAAACACCATATATTTT | CASSIQGTGNTIYF
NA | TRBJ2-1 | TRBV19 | TGTGCCAGTAGTGAAGGGGACTGGGGATCCTACAATGAGCAGTTCTTC | CASSEGDWGSYNEQFF
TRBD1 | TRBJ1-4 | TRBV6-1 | TGTGCCAGCAGCCCCAGGGGGAATGAAAAACTGTTTTTT | CASSPRGNEKLFF
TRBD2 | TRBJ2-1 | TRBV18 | TGTGCCAGCTCACCAGTCCGACTAGCGGGGGGCTCGGCGAATGAGCAGTTCTTC | CASSPVRLAGGSANEQFF
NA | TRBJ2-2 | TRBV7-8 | TGTGCCAGCAGCTTAGAGGGGGGGCCGGGCGGGGAGCTGTTTTTT | CASSLEGGPGGELFF
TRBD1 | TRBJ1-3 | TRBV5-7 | TGTGCCAGGGACATCAGATCGACAGGGGGAAACACCATATATTTT | CARDIRSTGGNTIYF
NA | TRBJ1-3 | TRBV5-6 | TGTGCCAGCAGCTTGGGTGGGGCGGCTGGAAACACCATATATTTT | CASSLGGAAGNTIYF
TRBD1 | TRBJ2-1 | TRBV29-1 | TGCAGCGTTGAACTCCAGGGGGCACCTTACAATGAGCAGTTCTTC | CSVELQGAPYNEQFF
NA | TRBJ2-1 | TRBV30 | TGTGCCTGGAGTGTAGGGCAGGGAACTTACAATGAGCAGTTCTTC | CAWSVGQGTYNEQFF
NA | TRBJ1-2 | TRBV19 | TGTGCCACCCGGGGGGGCTACTATGGCTACACCTTC | CATRGGYYGYTF
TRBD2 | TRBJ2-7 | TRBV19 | TGTGCCAGTAGTATCGATTCTAGCGGGAGTGGGTACGAGCAGTACTTC | CASSIDSSGSGYEQYF
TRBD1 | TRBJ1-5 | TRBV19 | TGTGCCAGTAGTTTCGGACAGGGGGCAGTTCAGCCCCAGCATTTT | CASSFGQGAVQPQHF
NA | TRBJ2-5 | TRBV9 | TGTGCCAGCAGCGTAGCTCTAAGGGGACAAGAGACCCAGTACTTC | CASSVALRGQETQYF
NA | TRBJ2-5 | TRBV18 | TGTGCCAGCGCCGTGAGGGGGGGTGAAGAGACCCAGTACTTC | CASAVRGGEETQYF
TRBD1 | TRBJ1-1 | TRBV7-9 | TGTGCCAGCAGTTCCGGGACAGGGATTGAAGCTTTCTTT | CASSSGTGIEAFF
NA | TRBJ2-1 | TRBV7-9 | TGTGCCAGCAGCTTAAGGAGTTATCCCTACAATGAGCAGTTCTTC | CASSLRSYPYNEQFF
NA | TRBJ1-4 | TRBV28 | TGTGCCAGCAGTTCCCTACTCAGCCGTGGACGTGGGCAGGGGTGGCCGAATGAAAAACTGTTTTTT | CASSSLLSRGRGQGWPNEKLFF
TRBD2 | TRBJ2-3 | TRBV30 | TGTGCCTGGACCGGACTAGCGGGAGTAAGAGGGACAGATACGCAGTATTTT | CAWTGLAGVRGTDTQYF
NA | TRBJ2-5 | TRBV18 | TGTGCCAGCTCACCCCCGTCGGGGAGACGAAAAGAGACCCAGTACTTC | CASSPPSGRRKETQYF
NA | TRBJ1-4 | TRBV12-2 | TGTGCAAGTCGCCCCGGGGGGCTGAGTGAAAAACTGTTTTTT | CASRPGGLSEKLFF
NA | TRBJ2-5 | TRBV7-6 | TGTGCCAGCAGCTCCCTTTGGGGGGGGGCCAAAGAGACCCAGTACTTC | CASSSLWGGAKETQYF
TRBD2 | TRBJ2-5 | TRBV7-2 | TGTGCCAGCAGCCAGACTAGCGGGGCCGCTGAGACCCAGTACTTC | CASSQTSGAAETQYF
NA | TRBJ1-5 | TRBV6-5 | TGTGCCAGCAGTTCTTCAGGGGTTAGCAATCAGCCCCAGCATTTT | CASSSSGVSNQPQHF
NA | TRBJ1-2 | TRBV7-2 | TGTGCCAGCAGCTTTGACGGGAATGGCTACACCTTC | CASSFDGNGYTF
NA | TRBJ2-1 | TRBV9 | TGTGCCAGCAGCTCAATCCCGACTCGAGGGAATGAGCAGTTCTTC | CASSSIPTRGNEQFF
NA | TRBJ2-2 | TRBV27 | TGTGCCAGCAGGATGGGTGGAGTGGACACCGGGGAGCTGTTTTTT | CASRMGGVDTGELFF
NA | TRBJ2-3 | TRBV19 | TGTGCCAGTAGTATCGCAGATACGCAGTATTTT | CASSIADTQYF
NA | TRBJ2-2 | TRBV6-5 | TGTGCCAGCAGGAGCGCGGAGGGCCGAGGCGGGGAGCTGTTTTTT | CASRSAEGRGGELFF
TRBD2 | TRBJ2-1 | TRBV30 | TGTGCCTGGAGTCCTTCTCCGCTAGCGGGAGTGCTGGATGAGCAGTTCTTC | CAWSPSPLAGVLDEQFF
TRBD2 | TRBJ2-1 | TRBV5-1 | TGCGCCAGCAGCTTTAGCGGGAGCTCCTACAATGAGCAGTTCTTC | CASSFSGSSYNEQFF
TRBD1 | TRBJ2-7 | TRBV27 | TGTGCCAGCAGTCTCCAGACAGGGGTGAGCTACGAGCAGTACTTC | CASSLQTGVSYEQYF